The rows below give T cell receptor beta chains drawn from one sample of a study of shared clonotypes between healthy human individuals. TCRdb keeps only in-frame clones here, not all; method: immunoSEQ multiplex PCR. The sample consists of 450,000 to 700,000 clones, nearly 97% of them appearing once. Sequencing was carried out using naive CD8+ T cells sorted from blood. The receptors here all came from a woman in her twenties or thirties in good health. Each CDR3 is given with its conserved first and last residue. The order of the fields is D gene, V gene, clone size, J gene, CDR3 protein. D genes are given only for firm matches. Some rows mark clone size as missing; the rest say once, few, many or name a class of expanded clone.

D gene: .
V gene: TRBV6-4
clone size: .
J gene: TRBJ2-7
CDR3 protein: CASSPDGYEQYF

D gene: .
V gene: TRBV28
clone size: .
J gene: TRBJ2-7
CDR3 protein: CASSYDLRGIEQYF

D gene: TRBD1
V gene: TRBV6-6
clone size: .
J gene: TRBJ2-7
CDR3 protein: CASSYAGQEHEQYF

D gene: TRBD2
V gene: TRBV27
clone size: .
J gene: TRBJ2-7
CDR3 protein: CASSLASGSIYEQYF

D gene: TRBD1
V gene: TRBV6-1
clone size: .
J gene: TRBJ2-5
CDR3 protein: CASRLGQMYQETQYF

D gene: .
V gene: TRBV7-3
clone size: .
J gene: TRBJ2-5
CDR3 protein: CASSPDDQETQYF

D gene: .
V gene: TRBV5-6
clone size: .
J gene: TRBJ1-2
CDR3 protein: CASSLKRVGGYTF

D gene: TRBD1
V gene: TRBV19
clone size: .
J gene: TRBJ1-5
CDR3 protein: CASSFGQGAQPQHF

D gene: TRBD1
V gene: TRBV25-1
clone size: .
J gene: TRBJ2-1
CDR3 protein: CASSDRQGEVWNEQFF

D gene: TRBD1
V gene: TRBV28
clone size: once
J gene: TRBJ2-2
CDR3 protein: CASSQPLGTGDIGELFF

D gene: TRBD1
V gene: TRBV28
clone size: .
J gene: TRBJ1-2
CDR3 protein: CASSLLTGVYGYTF

D gene: .
V gene: TRBV30
clone size: .
J gene: TRBJ1-3
CDR3 protein: CAWSGRNPGNTIYF

D gene: .
V gene: TRBV4-2
clone size: .
J gene: TRBJ2-5
CDR3 protein: CASSQEEGVETQYF

D gene: .
V gene: TRBV6-1
clone size: once
J gene: TRBJ2-3
CDR3 protein: CASSETAWTWPDTQYF

D gene: .
V gene: TRBV27
clone size: .
J gene: TRBJ2-7
CDR3 protein: CASAQRDARTYEQYF

D gene: .
V gene: TRBV29-1
clone size: few
J gene: TRBJ1-1
CDR3 protein: CSVVQGPSAFF

D gene: .
V gene: TRBV14
clone size: .
J gene: TRBJ1-1
CDR3 protein: CASSQDTPLEAFF

D gene: .
V gene: TRBV27
clone size: .
J gene: TRBJ1-2
CDR3 protein: CASSSGQGYGYTF

D gene: TRBD2
V gene: TRBV7-6
clone size: .
J gene: TRBJ2-7
CDR3 protein: CASSYSGTSVQYF

D gene: .
V gene: TRBV5-3
clone size: .
J gene: TRBJ1-1
CDR3 protein: CARRVAEAFF

D gene: TRBD2
V gene: TRBV27
clone size: .
J gene: TRBJ2-7
CDR3 protein: CASSIAGGYEQYF

D gene: TRBD2
V gene: TRBV4-1
clone size: .
J gene: TRBJ2-1
CDR3 protein: CASSPGLAKNEQFF

D gene: TRBD2
V gene: TRBV5-6
clone size: .
J gene: TRBJ2-5
CDR3 protein: CASSFEERGGQETQYF

D gene: TRBD1
V gene: TRBV14
clone size: few
J gene: TRBJ1-1
CDR3 protein: CASSQGQGVRDTEAFF

D gene: TRBD1
V gene: TRBV28
clone size: .
J gene: TRBJ1-4
CDR3 protein: CASSLGTGQRGEKLFF

D gene: .
V gene: TRBV7-9
clone size: .
J gene: TRBJ1-1
CDR3 protein: CASSSDEAFF

D gene: .
V gene: TRBV7-9
clone size: .
J gene: TRBJ1-5
CDR3 protein: CASRPDRRGQPQHF

D gene: .
V gene: TRBV5-1
clone size: .
J gene: TRBJ1-1
CDR3 protein: CASSLPGAGTEAFF

D gene: TRBD1
V gene: TRBV9
clone size: .
J gene: TRBJ2-7
CDR3 protein: CASSPGQGEEQYF

D gene: TRBD2
V gene: TRBV13
clone size: .
J gene: TRBJ2-1
CDR3 protein: CASSARLAGGPYNEQFF

D gene: .
V gene: TRBV4-1
clone size: .
J gene: TRBJ2-7
CDR3 protein: CASSLSLAGPYEQYF

D gene: TRBD1
V gene: TRBV6-5
clone size: .
J gene: TRBJ1-2
CDR3 protein: CASRTDREYYGYTF

D gene: .
V gene: TRBV29-1
clone size: few
J gene: TRBJ2-7
CDR3 protein: CSVLGVSYEQYF

D gene: .
V gene: TRBV27
clone size: .
J gene: TRBJ2-1
CDR3 protein: CASSSPFLDSYNEQFF

D gene: .
V gene: TRBV5-1
clone size: .
J gene: TRBJ2-7
CDR3 protein: CASSPPVSGTTSYEQYF

D gene: .
V gene: TRBV4-2
clone size: once
J gene: TRBJ2-7
CDR3 protein: CASSQGSGTLYEQYF

D gene: TRBD1
V gene: TRBV28
clone size: .
J gene: TRBJ1-1
CDR3 protein: CASSPQTGMNTEAFF